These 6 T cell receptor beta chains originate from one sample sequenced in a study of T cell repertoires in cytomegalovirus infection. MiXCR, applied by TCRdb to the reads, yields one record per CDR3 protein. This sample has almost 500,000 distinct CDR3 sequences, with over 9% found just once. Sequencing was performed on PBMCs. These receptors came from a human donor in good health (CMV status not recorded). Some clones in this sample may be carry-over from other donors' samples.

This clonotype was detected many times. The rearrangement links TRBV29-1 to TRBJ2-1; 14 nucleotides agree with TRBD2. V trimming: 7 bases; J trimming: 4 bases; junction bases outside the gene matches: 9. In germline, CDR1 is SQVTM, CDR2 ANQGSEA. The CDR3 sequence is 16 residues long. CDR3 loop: CSAKEGLAGAYNEQFF. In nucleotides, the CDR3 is TGCAGCGCCAAAGAGGGACTAGCGGGAGCTTACAATGAGCAGTTCTTC.

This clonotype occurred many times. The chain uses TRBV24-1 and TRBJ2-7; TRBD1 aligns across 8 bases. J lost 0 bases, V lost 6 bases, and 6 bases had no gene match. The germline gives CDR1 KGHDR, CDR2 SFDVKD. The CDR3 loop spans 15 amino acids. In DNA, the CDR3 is TGTGCCACCAGTCGAGGACAGGGCCTCTCCTACGAGCAGTACTTC. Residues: CATSRGQGLSYEQYF.

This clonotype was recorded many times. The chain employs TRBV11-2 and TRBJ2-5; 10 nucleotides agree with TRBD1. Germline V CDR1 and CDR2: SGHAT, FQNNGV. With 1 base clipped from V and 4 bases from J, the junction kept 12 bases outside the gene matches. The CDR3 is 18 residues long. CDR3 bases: TGTGCCAGCAGCTTAGGATTGATTAGACAGGGGGCGAGAGAGACCCAGTACTTC. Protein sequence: CASSLGLIRQGARETQYF.

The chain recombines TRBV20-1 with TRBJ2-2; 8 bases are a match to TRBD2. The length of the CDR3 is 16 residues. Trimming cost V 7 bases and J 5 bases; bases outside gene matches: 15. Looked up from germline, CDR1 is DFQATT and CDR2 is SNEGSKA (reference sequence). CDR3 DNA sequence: TGCAGTGTAGTCCCCAGAAGGGGACTAGATACCGGGGAGCTGTTTTTT. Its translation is CSVVPRRGLDTGELFF.

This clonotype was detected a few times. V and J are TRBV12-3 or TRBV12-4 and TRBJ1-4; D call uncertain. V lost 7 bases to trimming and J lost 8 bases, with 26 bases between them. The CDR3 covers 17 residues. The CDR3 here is CASTVGQDWRGMEKLFF. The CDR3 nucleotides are TGTGCCAGCACCGTTGGGCAGGATTGGCGTGGGATGGAAAAACTGTTTTTT.

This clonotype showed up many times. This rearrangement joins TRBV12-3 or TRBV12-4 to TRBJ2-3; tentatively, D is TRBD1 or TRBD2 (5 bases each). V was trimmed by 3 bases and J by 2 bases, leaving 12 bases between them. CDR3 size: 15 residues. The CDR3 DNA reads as TGTGCCAGCAGTTTCGGGGCCGCTGACACAGATACGCAGTATTTT. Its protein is CASSFGAADTDTQYF.